This T cell receptor (beta chain) was recorded in a study of T cells after yellow fever vaccination. Study-wide points: Boosting was followed by the reappearance of most primary-vaccination clones (just under 97% CD4, about 89% CD8).

This clonotype was picked up many times. Its antigen is as yet unknown. The CDR3 is 14 residues long. CDR1 is KGHDR and CDR2 is SFDVKD in the germline V gene. Trimming left V 3 bases short and J 1 base short, with 8 bases between. MiXCR was run by TCRdb on the 5' RACE reads, yielding one entry per CDR3 protein. This sample has about 60,000 distinct CDR3 sequences, with roughly 7.4% found just once. This specimen was CD8+ T cells sorted from PBMCs, taken on the day of the first yellow fever vaccination. The chain carries TRBV24-1 and TRBJ2-5; D gene unclear. This receptor was taken from a man aged 18 to 30 who received the YFV17D yellow fever vaccine. The DNA of the CDR3 is TGTGCCACCAGTGATATTGCGCTCCAAGAGACCCAGTACTTC. It encodes CATSDIALQETQYF.